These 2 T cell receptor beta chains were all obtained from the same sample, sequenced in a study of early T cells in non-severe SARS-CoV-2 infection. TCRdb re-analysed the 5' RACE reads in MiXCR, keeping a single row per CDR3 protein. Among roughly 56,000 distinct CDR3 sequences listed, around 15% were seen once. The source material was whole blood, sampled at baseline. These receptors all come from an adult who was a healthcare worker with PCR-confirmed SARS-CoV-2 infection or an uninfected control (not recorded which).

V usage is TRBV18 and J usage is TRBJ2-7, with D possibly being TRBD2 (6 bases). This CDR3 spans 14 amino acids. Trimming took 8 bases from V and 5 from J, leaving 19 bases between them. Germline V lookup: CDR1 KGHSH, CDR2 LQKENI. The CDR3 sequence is CASAPGLGTDEQYF. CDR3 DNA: TGTGCCAGCGCCCCGGGACTCGGTACGGACGAGCAGTACTTC.

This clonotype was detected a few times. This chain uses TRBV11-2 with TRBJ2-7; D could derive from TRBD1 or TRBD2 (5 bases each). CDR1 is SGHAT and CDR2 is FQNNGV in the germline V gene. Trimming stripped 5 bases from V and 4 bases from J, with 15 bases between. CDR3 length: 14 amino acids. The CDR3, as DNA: TGTGCCAGCAGCACCCGGGACGGATTGTACGAGCAGTACTTC. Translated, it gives CASSTRDGLYEQYF.